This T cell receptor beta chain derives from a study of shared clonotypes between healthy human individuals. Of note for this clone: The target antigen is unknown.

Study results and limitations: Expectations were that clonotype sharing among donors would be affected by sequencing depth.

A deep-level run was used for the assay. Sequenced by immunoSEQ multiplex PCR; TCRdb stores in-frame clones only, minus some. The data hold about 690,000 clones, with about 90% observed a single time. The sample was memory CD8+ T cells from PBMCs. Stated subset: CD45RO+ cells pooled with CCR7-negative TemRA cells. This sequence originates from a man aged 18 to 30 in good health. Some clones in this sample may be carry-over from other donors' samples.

The CDR3 bases are TGTGCCAGCAGTTTATCGGCCGGGGCCTTGGGCGAGCAGTACTTC. Amino acids: CASSLSAGALGEQYF. The chain employs TRBV27 and TRBJ2-7; TRBD1 or TRBD2 may be the D gene (5 bases each). The CDR3 covers 15 residues. CDR1 MNHEY and CDR2 SMNVEV come from the germline V gene (reference sequence). V lost 0 bases, J lost 6 bases, and 15 bases lay in between.